The sequence of this T cell receptor (beta chain) was determined in a study of blood T cell repertoires in COVID-19. The wider study: In each case, the material was cDNA or gDNA derived from T cells, B-cell-depleted T cells, or PBMCs.

In assigning cohorts, the study relied on participant-reported clinical history. The assay was immunoSEQ multiplex PCR, and TCRdb's table has in-frame clones only and misses some. The table lists 120,000 to 150,000 clones, almost 85% of them singletons. CDR1 is MGHRA and CDR2 is YSYEKL in the germline V gene. CDR3 size: 17 residues. V lost 1 base to trimming and J lost 6 bases; unmatched junction nucleotides: 13. This rearrangement joins TRBV4-1 to TRBJ2-7, with 9 bases fitting TRBD1. This receptor was identified in a woman aged 45-65 years with acute COVID-19. Sequenced input: PBMCs or T cells enriched from blood (not recorded which). This chain's CDR3 is CASSQGGTGTSSGEQYF. The DNA for the CDR3 is TGCGCCAGCAGCCAAGGAGGGACAGGGACCAGCTCCGGCGAGCAGTACTTC.